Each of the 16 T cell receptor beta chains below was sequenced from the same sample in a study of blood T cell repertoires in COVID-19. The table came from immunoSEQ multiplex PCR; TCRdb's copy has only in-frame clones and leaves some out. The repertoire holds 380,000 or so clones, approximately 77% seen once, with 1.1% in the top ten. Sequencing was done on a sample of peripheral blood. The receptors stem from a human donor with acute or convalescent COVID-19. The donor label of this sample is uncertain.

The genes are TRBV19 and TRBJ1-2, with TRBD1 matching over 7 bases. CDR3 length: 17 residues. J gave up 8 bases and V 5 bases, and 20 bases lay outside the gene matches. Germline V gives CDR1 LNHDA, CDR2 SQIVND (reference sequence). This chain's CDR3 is CASSPLQGVNRLRGYTF. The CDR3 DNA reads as TGTGCCAGTAGTCCCCTCCAGGGGGTGAATCGTCTTCGGGGCTACACCTTC.

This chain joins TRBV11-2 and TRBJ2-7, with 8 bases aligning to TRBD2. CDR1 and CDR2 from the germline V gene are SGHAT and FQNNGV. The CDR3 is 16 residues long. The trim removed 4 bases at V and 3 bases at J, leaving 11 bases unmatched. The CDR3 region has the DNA TGTGCCAGCAGCTCTTCCGGGACTAGAGCCTACTACGAGCAGTACTTC. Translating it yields CASSSSGTRAYYEQYF.

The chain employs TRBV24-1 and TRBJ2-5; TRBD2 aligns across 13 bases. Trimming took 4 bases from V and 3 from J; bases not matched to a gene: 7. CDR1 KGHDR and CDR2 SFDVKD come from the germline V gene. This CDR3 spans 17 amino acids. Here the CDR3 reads CATSDVTSGGMKETQYF. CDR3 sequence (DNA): TGTGCCACCAGTGACGTGACTAGCGGGGGGATGAAAGAGACCCAGTACTTC.

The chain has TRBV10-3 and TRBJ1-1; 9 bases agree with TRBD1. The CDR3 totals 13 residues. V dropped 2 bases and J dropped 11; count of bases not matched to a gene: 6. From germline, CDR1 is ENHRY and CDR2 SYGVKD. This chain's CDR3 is CAISEGTGFVAFF. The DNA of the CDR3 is TGTGCCATCAGTGAGGGGACAGGGTTTGTTGCTTTCTTT.

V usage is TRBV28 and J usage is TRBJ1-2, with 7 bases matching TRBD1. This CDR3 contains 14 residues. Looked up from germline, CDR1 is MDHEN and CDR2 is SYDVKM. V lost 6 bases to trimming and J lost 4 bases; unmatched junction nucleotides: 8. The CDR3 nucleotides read TGTGCCAGCAGCTCCGTTGCAGGGGGCTATGGCTACACCTTC. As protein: CASSSVAGGYGYTF.

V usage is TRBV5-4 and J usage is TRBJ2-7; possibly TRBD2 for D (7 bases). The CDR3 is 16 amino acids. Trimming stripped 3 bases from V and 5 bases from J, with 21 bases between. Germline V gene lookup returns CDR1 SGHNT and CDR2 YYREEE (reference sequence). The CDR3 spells CASSSLLGGDLNEQYF. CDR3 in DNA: TGTGCCAGCAGCTCATTGTTAGGGGGGGACTTAAACGAGCAGTACTTC.

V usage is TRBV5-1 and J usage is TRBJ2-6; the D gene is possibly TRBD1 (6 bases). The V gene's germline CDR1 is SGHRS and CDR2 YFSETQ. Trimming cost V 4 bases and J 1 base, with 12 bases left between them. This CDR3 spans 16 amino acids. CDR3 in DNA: TGCGCCAGCAGCAAGGACAGATTGTCTGGGGCCAACGTCCTGACTTTC. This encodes CASSKDRLSGANVLTF.

The CDR3 loop is CASKPADYGYTF. CDR3 coding DNA: TGTGCCAGCAAACCGGCGGACTATGGCTACACCTTC. V gene TRBV2 combines with J gene TRBJ1-2, with unresolved D. CDR1 and CDR2 (germline): SNHLY, FYNNEI. V was pared by 7 bases and J by 3 bases, with 9 bases between. The CDR3 contains 12 residues.

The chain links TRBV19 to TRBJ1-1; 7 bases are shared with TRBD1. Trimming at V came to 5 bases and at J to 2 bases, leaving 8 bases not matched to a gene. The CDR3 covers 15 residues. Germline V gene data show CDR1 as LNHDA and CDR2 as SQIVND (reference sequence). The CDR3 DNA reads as TGTGCCAGTAGTCTCAGACAGGGCGGTAACACTGAAGCTTTCTTT. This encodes CASSLRQGGNTEAFF.

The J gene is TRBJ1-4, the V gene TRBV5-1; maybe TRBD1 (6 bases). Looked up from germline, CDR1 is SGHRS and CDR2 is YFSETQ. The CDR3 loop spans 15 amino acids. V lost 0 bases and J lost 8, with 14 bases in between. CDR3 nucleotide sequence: TGCGCCAGCAGCTTGGTGCAGGGAGGGGGAGAAAAACTGTTTTTT. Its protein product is CASSLVQGGGEKLFF.

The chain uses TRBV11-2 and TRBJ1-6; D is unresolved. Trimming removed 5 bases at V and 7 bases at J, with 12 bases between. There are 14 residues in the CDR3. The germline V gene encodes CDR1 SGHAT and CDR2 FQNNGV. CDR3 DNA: TGTGCCAGCAGCCGGGATTTCCAGAATTCACCCCTCCACTTT. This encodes CASSRDFQNSPLHF.

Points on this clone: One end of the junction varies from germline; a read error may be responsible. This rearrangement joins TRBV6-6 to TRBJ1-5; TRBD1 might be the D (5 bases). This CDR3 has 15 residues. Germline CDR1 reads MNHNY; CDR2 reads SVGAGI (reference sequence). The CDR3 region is CASSYFKGPDQPQHF. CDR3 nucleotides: TGTGCCAGCAGCTACTTCAAGGGGCCCGATCAGCCCCAGCATTTT.

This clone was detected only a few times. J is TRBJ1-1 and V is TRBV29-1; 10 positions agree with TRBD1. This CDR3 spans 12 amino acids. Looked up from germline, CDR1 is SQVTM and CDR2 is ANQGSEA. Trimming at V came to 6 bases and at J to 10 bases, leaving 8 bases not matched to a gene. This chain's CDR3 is CSVDGTGARAFF. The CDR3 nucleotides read TGCAGCGTAGATGGGACAGGGGCCAGAGCTTTCTTT.

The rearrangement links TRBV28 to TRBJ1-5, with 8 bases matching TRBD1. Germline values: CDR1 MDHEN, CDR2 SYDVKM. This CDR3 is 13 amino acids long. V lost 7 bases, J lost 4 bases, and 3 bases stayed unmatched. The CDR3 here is CASKGQGNQPQHF. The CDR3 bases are TGTGCCAGCAAAGGACAGGGTAATCAGCCCCAGCATTTT.

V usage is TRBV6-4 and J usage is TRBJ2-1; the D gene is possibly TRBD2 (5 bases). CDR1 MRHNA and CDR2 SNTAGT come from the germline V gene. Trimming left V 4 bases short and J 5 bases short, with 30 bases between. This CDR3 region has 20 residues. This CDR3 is CASSVRGLSYFGLKNNEQFF. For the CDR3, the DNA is TGTGCCAGCAGTGTCCGTGGACTCTCCTATTTTGGGTTGAAAAACAATGAGCAGTTCTTC.

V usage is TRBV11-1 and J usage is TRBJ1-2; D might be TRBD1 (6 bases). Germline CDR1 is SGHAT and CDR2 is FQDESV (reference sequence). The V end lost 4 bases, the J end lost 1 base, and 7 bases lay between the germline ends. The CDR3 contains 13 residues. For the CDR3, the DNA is TGTGCCAGCAGCTGGGGACATAACTATGGCTACACCTTC. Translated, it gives CASSWGHNYGYTF.